This TCR beta chain appears in the sequencing data of a study of blood T cells in healthy people across ages. Sample donors were healthy Caucasian individuals that came from Russia, aged roughly 6 to 100. For the second PCR, which ran for about 6 to 11 cycles, a sample-barcoded 5' primer and a J-beta primer mix were used. One entry per CDR3 protein results from TCRdb running MiXCR on the 5' RACE reads. The repertoire holds some 750,000 distinct CDR3 sequences, with about a fifth as singletons. The V gene lost 5 bases and the J gene lost 4 bases, with 20 bases spanning the gap. Germline V gene data show CDR1 as SGHTA and CDR2 as FQGNSA. The CDR3 is made up of 16 amino acids.

The source material was blood. This chain uses TRBV7-2 with TRBJ1-1; possibly TRBD1 for D (5 bases). The receptor was isolated from an older man in good health. CDR3 sequence: CASSARQPGTITEAFF. The DNA of the CDR3 is TGTGCCAGCAGCGCCCGACAGCCGGGCACAATCACTGAAGCTTTCTTT.